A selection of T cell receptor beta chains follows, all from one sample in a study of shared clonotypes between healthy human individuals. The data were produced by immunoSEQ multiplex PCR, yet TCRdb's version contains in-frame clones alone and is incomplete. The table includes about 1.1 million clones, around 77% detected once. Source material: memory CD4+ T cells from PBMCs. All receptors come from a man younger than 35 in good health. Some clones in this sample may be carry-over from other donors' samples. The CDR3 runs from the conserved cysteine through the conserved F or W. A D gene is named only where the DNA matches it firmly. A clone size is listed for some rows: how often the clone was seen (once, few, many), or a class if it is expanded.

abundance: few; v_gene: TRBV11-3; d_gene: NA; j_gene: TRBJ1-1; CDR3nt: TGTGCCAGCAGCTCATCCGCTTATGGGACAGAAGCTTTCTTT; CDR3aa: CASSSSAYGTEAFF
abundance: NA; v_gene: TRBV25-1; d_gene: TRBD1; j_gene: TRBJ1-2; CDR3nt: TGTGCCAGCAGGGACAGGGACTTCTATGGCTACACCTTC; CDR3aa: CASRDRDFYGYTF
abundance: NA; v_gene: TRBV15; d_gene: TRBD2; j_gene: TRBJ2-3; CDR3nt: TGTGCCACCAGCAGACCCAGGGAGGGTACAGATACGCAGTATTTT; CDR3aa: CATSRPREGTDTQYF
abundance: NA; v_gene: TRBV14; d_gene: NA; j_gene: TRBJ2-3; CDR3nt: TGTGCCAGCAGCCAACTACGGGGCGCAGATACGCAGTATTTT; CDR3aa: CASSQLRGADTQYF
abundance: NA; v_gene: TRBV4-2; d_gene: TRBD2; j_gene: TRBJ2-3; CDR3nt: TGTGCCAGCAGCCAACAGGTGGTTGGCTCTAGCGGGGCTCCTAGCACAGATACGCAGTATTTT; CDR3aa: CASSQQVVGSSGAPSTDTQYF
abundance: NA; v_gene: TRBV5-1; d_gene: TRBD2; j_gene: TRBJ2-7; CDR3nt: TGCGCCAGCAGCTTGGTCCTAGCGGGGATCTACGAGCAGTACTTC; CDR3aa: CASSLVLAGIYEQYF
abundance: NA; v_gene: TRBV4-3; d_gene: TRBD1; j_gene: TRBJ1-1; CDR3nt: TGCGCCAGCAGCCAAGTTTTGGGGGACAGCTTAAACACTGAAGCTTTCTTT; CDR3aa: CASSQVLGDSLNTEAFF
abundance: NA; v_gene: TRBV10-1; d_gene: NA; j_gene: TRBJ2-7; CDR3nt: TGCGCCAGCAGGCCCTCCAGGAGGGGAGGTCGCGAGCAGTACTTC; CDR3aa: CASRPSRRGGREQYF
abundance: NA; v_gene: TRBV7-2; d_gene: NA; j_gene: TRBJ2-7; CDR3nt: TGTGCCAGCAGCTTAGTTTTCAGCTCCTACGAGCAGTACTTC; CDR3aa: CASSLVFSSYEQYF
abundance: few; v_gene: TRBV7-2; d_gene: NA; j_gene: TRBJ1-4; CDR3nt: TGTGCCAGCAGCCCTCAGTCGGCTAATGAAAAACTGTTTTTT; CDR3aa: CASSPQSANEKLFF
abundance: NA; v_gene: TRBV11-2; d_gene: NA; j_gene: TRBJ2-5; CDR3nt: TGTGCCAGCAGCTTAGTTGGGTATTGGGGGGCCCAAGAGACCCAGTACTTC; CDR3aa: CASSLVGYWGAQETQYF
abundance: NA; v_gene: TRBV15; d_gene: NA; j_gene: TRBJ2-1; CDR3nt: TGTGCCACCAGCAGAGCTGTATACAATGAGCAGTTCTTC; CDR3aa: CATSRAVYNEQFF
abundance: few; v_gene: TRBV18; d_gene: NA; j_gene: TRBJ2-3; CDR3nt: TGTGCCAGCTCCCGAGGGGGAAGCACAGATACGCAGTATTTT; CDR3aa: CASSRGGSTDTQYF
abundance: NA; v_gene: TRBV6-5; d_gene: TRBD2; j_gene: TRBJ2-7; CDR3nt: TGTGCCAGCAGTACCAGACTAGCGGGGGGATACGAGCAGTACTTC; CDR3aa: CASSTRLAGGYEQYF
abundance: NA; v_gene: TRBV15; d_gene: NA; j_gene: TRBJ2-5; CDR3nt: TGTGCCACCAGCAGAGGCCCCTTACAGGCCCAAGAGACCCAGTACTTC; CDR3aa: CATSRGPLQAQETQYF
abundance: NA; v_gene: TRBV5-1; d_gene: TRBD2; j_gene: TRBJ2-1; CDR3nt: TGCGCCAGCAGGGCTCTAGCGGGAGGGAGCGATGAGCAGTTCTTC; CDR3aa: CASRALAGGSDEQFF
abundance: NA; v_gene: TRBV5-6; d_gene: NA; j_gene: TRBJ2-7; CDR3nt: TGTGCCAGCAGCTTGGGATGGAACGAGCAGTACTTC; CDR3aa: CASSLGWNEQYF
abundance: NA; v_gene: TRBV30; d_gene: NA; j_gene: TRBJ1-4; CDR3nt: TGTGCCTGGAGACTAACCGGAGAAAAACTGTTTTTT; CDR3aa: CAWRLTGEKLFF
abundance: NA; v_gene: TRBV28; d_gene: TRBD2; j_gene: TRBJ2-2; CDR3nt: TGTGCCAGCAGTTTACCGGTCAGCGGGAAGGCCGGGGAGCTGTTTTTT; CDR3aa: CASSLPVSGKAGELFF
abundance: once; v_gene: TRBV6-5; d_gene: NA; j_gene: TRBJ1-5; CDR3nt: TGTGCCAGCAGTTACGTAGGGGGTCAGCCCCAGCATTTT; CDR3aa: CASSYVGGQPQHF
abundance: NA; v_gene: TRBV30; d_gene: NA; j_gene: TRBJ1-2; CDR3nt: TGTGCCTGGAGTGTAACCCCATCTGGCTACACCTTC; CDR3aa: CAWSVTPSGYTF
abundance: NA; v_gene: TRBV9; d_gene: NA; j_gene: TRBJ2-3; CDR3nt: TGTGCCAGCAGCCGAACAGATACGCAGTATTTT; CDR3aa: CASSRTDTQYF
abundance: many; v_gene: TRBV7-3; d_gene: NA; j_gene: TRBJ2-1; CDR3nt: TGTGCCAGCAGCTTATCGGTGGTTAATGAGCAGTTCTTC; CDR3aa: CASSLSVVNEQFF
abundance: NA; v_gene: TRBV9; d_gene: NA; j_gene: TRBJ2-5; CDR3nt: TGTGCCAGCAGCGCCATTGCGGGGAGAGAGACCCAGTACTTC; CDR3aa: CASSAIAGRETQYF
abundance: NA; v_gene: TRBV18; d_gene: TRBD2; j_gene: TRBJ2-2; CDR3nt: TGTGCCAGCTCACCAACCGGGGGAGCGGGAGTCACCGGGGAGCTGTTTTTT; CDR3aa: CASSPTGGAGVTGELFF
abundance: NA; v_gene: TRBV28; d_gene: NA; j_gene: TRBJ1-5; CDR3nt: TGTGCCAGCAGTTTAGACTTTATCGGGTGGGGTCAGCCCCAGCATTTT; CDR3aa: CASSLDFIGWGQPQHF
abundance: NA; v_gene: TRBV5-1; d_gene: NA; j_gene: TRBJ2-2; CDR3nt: TGCGCCAGCAGCTCCCCGGGCCGGACCGGGGAGCTGTTTTTT; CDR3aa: CASSSPGRTGELFF
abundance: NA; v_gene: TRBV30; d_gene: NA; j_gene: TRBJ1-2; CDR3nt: TGTGCCTGGAGTGAAGCTCGGAGGGATGGCTACACCTTC; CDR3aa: CAWSEARRDGYTF
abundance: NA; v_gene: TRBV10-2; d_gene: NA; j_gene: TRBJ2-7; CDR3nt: TGCGCCAGCAGGGACTTCCCCACCTACGAGCAGTACTTC; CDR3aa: CASRDFPTYEQYF